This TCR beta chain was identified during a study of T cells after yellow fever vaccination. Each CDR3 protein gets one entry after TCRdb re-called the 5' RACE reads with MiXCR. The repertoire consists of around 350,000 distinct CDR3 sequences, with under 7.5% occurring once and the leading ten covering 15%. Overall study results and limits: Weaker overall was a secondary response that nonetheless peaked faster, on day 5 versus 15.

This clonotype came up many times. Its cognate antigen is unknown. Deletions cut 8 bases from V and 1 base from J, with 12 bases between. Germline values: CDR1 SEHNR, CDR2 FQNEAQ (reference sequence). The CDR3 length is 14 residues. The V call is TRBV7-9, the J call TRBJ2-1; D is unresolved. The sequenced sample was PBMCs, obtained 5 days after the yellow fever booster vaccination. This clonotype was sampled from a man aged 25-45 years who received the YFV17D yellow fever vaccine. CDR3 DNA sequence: TGTGCCAGCGGGTTGAGTCAGTCCTACAATGAGCAGTTCTTC. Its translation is CASGLSQSYNEQFF.